This entry concerns a single T cell receptor (beta chain). Its antigen target is currently unknown. The cohort comprised 666 healthy bone marrow donors. At the time of sampling, all cohort members were nominally healthy, though unrecorded immune exposures were likely present. The donor was CMV seropositive and was included in the group of 290 or so seropositive cohort members. Every donor gave a peripheral blood sample, and the peripheral blood mononuclear cells from that sample were used for TCR beta sequencing. The Qiagen DNeasy Blood Extraction Kit was used to extract genomic DNA from the blood cell samples. Libraries were constructed by the immunoSEQ multiplex PCR assay. A mixture of 60 forward primers for TCR Vbeta segments and 13 reverse primers for TCR Jbeta segments was used in the multiplex PCR. Amplification of the CDR3 region of rearranged TCR beta genes was performed with a multiplex PCR assay on genomic DNA. The amplified TCR beta libraries were sequenced on the Illumina HiSeq System as 87-base-pair reads. Concerning the study's data processing: A later analysis counted approximately 76 million unique TCR beta chains across the 640 or so repertoires, and around 9.9 million of these chains were shared by at least two donors. Raw reads were error-corrected and collapsed into unique sequences by a nearest-neighbor algorithm in which closely related sequences were merged to remove PCR and sequencing errors. V, D and J gene segments were assigned by aligning CDR3 sequences to IMGT reference sequences. For a sequence to be retained, a match of at least six nucleotides to both a V gene segment and a J gene segment was required. Rearrangements were classified as productive when the CDR3 lacked stop codons and remained in frame with V and J, and all other rearrangements were classified as non-productive. Following IMGT convention, CDR3 was defined as the stretch from the second conserved V-encoded cysteine to the conserved J-encoded phenylalanine. In an earlier analysis of approximately 590 of the donors, sequences lacking an unambiguous match to a single V gene segment were excluded. In an earlier analysis of around 590 of the donors, a V segment was called functional when productive rearrangements were above 56.7%, and segregating when the standard deviation between donors exceeded 5%. A statistical classification framework was developed to diagnose cytomegalovirus status using the catalog of TCR beta chain sequences. In a later analysis, V and J genes were assigned by comparing TCR nucleotide sequences against IMGT/GENE-DB human TR gene sequences. In a later analysis, CDR3 sequences and most-parsimonious VDJ recombination scenarios were assigned using the TCRdist pipeline. In a later analysis, each TCR beta chain was defined by its CDR3 amino acid sequence together with its V-gene family, and reads lacking a unique V-gene family were excluded. A later analysis removed 550 to 700 highly shared, low-generation-probability nucleotide sequences to deal with suspected cross-contamination and a sequencing artifact. For each public chain, a later analysis derived a clonal expansion index from normalized ranks of inferred template counts within each repertoire. In a later analysis, generation probabilities were computed with a VDJ recombination model fitted to out-of-frame rearrangements, and the resulting probabilities were checked against IGoR. A later analysis scored TCR-TCR, TCR-HLA and TCR-CMV co-occurrence with hypergeometric tests, applying a repertoire-size bias correction to TCR pairs. A later analysis estimated false discovery rates by permuting HLA or CMV assignments 20 times. In a later analysis, co-occurring TCRs were grouped with DBSCAN, and TCRdist sequence similarity was added when clustering was performed within HLA-allele-positive subsets. Repertoires with fewer than 30,000 or more than 120,000 public chains were left out of co-occurrence clustering, as were five repertoires with anomalous nucleotide sharing. TCRdb took this table from immuneACCESS and kept in-frame rearrangements with V and J called. Such tables lack part of the clones; where checked against another copy, unresolved V genes explain under half of the gap, and the rest is unexplained. V, J and clone size reflect that table, while D and trimming were determined from the DNA. This specimen's table enumerates about 70,000 clones. The top ten clonotypes cover 2% to 2.5% of the sample.

These data come from a study of cytomegalovirus exposure and HLA in healthy donors (dated by TCRdb to between 2016 and 2019). About the full investigation: According to an earlier analysis of several hundred of the donors, some 180 million T cells yielded 100 million or so unique TCR beta sequences and roughly 280 Gb of sequence data. An early release covering about 600 HLA-typed donors comprised 250 to 350 gigabases of sequencing data and approximately 85 million unique TCR sequences. Of the 398 genotyped donors, around 81% fell in the genetic ancestry cluster associated with self-reported Caucasian donors. The aim of the study was to test whether cataloging public T cell receptors could identify signatures of past pathogen exposure. Using immunosequencing, the study profiled T cell repertoires from fewer than 850 subjects and related those repertoires to cytomegalovirus serostatus. In addition to the first cohort of several hundred subjects, a separate validation cohort of around 110 different subjects was used. To predict cytomegalovirus infection status, the study combined high-throughput TCR immunosequencing, statistical association of individual TCRs with disease status, and machine learning. A later analysis re-examined previously published TCR beta repertoires from 600 to 700 donors and added high-resolution HLA genotyping to investigate patterns of TCR occurrence. Rather than drawing on any new phenotypic data, the later analysis identified candidate immune exposures from TCR beta sequences and the way those sequences occurred across donors. In an earlier analysis of 587 of the donors, high-throughput TCR beta sequencing was used to judge whether each TCR beta V gene segment behaved as functional or pseudogenic. Donor age, sex, ethnicity and CMV serostatus were collected together with the repertoire data. A later genetic analysis used genome-wide SNP genotypes for about 60% of the 666 donors, treating that subset as a discovery cohort. Every repertoire in the discovery cohort had been generated on one and the same sequencing platform. Both class I and class II loci were covered by HLA typing, at four-digit resolution. The number of typed donors differed by locus: 629-630 for A, B, C, DRB1 and DQB1; 522 for DQA1; 600 to 610 for DPA1; and roughly 470 for DPB1. Roughly 5 DR-DQ haplotypes were handled as single units for association and clustering, since linkage in the cohort was strong. On average, around 240,000 unique TCR beta nucleotide sequences were sequenced per donor among 350 to 400 genotyped donors of the cohort, with 15% to 20% of those sequences being non-productive.

V sheds 0 bases and J sheds 3 bases, leaving 11 bases between their ends. Including cysteine and phenylalanine, the CDR3 has 15 amino acids. Only CDR3 DNA remains: 45 bases, in frame from the first base. CDR1 is given as MNHEY and CDR2 as SVGAGI, both from the germline V gene. Points the paper makes about the study in general: In the study, approximately 160 TCR beta chains were listed as associated with cytomegalovirus. A later analysis associated roughly 17,000 TCR beta sequences with specific HLA alleles at a false discovery rate of 0.05. In a later genetic analysis, a missense DCLRE1C variant was associated with V-gene and J-gene trimming of TCR beta chains, and the association was replicated in an independent cohort. Most TCR sequences were seen in very few donors, while some public TCRs were found in many individuals. Because counts were too low, seventeen rarely observed V segments, including chromosome 9 orphons, were excluded from the earlier analysis of 587 of the donors. According to a later analysis, TCR association rates differed among HLA loci, with DRB1 alleles showing the most associated TCRs and HLA-C alleles showing the fewest. Several of the top co-occurrence clusters appeared to be linked to parvovirus B19, influenza, CMV and Epstein-Barr virus, according to a later analysis. Linkage disequilibrium might explain the correlated functional status among segregating V segments, but an unknown experimental factor could not be excluded. Some IMGT-functional V segments, including TRBV6-2 and TRBV6-3, could not be distinguished by the 87-base-pair reads and were therefore excluded. In an earlier analysis of around 600 of the donors, most TCR beta V segments were observed in productive rearrangements about 87% or about 30% of the time, broadly matching IMGT annotations. Only TCR beta chains were sequenced in this cohort, and the absence of alpha or paired-chain data limited detectable features. In both the original and validation cohorts, the classifier was reported to diagnose cytomegalovirus status with high specificity and sensitivity. The sequencing pipeline was judged likely to have produced a cluster of highly shared sequence variants as a technical artifact. In a later analysis, HLA-associated TCR beta chains were found to be more clonally expanded and to have lower generation probabilities than equally common non-associated chains. Strong co-occurrence of HLA alleles, especially DR and DQ, made assigning TCR associations to individual alleles difficult. Presence/absence analyses assumed roughly uniform sequencing depth across donors, an assumption that may not hold. CMV serostatus was the only immune exposure information available for the cohort. In a later genetic analysis, fewer N-insertions in productive TCRs were reported among donors in an Asian-associated ancestry cluster than the approximately 670-donor mean. A few of the identified cytomegalovirus-associated TCR beta chains were confirmed in vitro to be specific for cytomegalovirus antigens. According to the authors, the approach could potentially be generalized to other disease states and immunological phenotypes. A further reported finding was that TCR beta sequences accurately predicted the HLA-A and HLA-B alleles for most subjects in the first cohort. HLA typing was unavailable for some donors at each locus, so association tests used only the typed subset. A later analysis found that most CMV-associated TCR beta chains appeared HLA-restricted, with HLA associations seemingly driven largely by CMV exposure.

Sequencing input: PBMCs. This receptor was taken from a female donor in good health and CMV-seropositive. The rearrangement combines TRBV6-5 with TRBJ1-2, and TRBD1 may be the D gene, going by 5 matching bases. The DNA reads as follows: TGTGCCAGCAGTTACTCCCTGGGAGGGGACTATGGCTACACCTTC. This gives the protein CASSYSLGGDYGYTF.